Listed here are 2 T cell receptor beta chains from one sample, sequenced in a study of Ad26.COV2.S vaccination and SARS-CoV-2 variants. Method: immunoSEQ multiplex PCR; TCRdb's copy keeps in-frame clones and lacks some. The sample holds roughly 510,000 clones; 87% are singletons and the top ten take 10% to 15%. Regarding treatment: 15 to 20 received Ad26.COV2.S at low or high dose, single or two shots; about 5 received placebo; per-sample allocation not given. Sampling happened 63 days after the first vaccine or placebo injection. Source: peripheral blood, taken in a trial of Ad26.COV2.S vaccine versus placebo. The receptors shown here come from a person between 18 and 65 years old who received the Ad26.COV2.S COVID-19 vaccine or a placebo.

The chain couples TRBV13 to TRBJ2-5, with 8 bases lining up with TRBD1. There are 16 residues in the CDR3. The ends lost 3 bases at V and 2 bases at J; junction bases unmatched: 8. Germline values: CDR1 PRHDT, CDR2 FYEKMQ (reference sequence). This CDR3 is CASSFMAGGGQETQYF. The CDR3 coding sequence is TGTGCCAGCAGCTTCATGGCAGGGGGCGGTCAAGAGACCCAGTACTTC.

In this sample, this clone turned up once. The J gene is TRBJ1-6, the V gene TRBV2; TRBD1 agrees at 8 bases. Per germline, CDR1 SNHLY and CDR2 FYNNEI. The CDR3 is 16 residues long. V lost 6 bases, J lost 14 bases, and 18 bases stayed unmatched. The CDR3 DNA sequence: TGTGCCAGCAGCGGACCCCAAGGGACAGGCGGTAGGGCCCTCCACTTT. Translation gives CASSGPQGTGGRALHF.